This T cell receptor beta chain comes out of a study of T cells in Graves' hyperthyroidism and ophthalmopathy. TCR beta CDR3 sequences were amplified from RNA transcripts. A set of HTBI primers served as the primers for a first-round RT-PCR of the TCR CDR3. TCRdb re-derived calls from the multiplex PCR reads in MiXCR, one entry per CDR3 protein. The sample has 300,000 or so distinct CDR3 sequences, about 17% seen once. The sample holds many counts of this clonotype. V shed 5 bases and J 0 bases; nucleotides not matched to a gene: 7. This CDR3 region has 16 residues. Germline values: CDR1 LNHDA, CDR2 SQIVND (reference sequence).

This sequence was found in a woman aged 55-69 years with Graves' ophthalmopathy. The rearrangement links TRBV19 to TRBJ2-7; TRBD1 matches at 10 bases. Sequenced material: blood. In nucleotides, the CDR3 is TGTGCCAGTAGTGGACCCCGGGACAGGGGCTCCTACGAGCAGTACTTC. It is translated as CASSGPRDRGSYEQYF.